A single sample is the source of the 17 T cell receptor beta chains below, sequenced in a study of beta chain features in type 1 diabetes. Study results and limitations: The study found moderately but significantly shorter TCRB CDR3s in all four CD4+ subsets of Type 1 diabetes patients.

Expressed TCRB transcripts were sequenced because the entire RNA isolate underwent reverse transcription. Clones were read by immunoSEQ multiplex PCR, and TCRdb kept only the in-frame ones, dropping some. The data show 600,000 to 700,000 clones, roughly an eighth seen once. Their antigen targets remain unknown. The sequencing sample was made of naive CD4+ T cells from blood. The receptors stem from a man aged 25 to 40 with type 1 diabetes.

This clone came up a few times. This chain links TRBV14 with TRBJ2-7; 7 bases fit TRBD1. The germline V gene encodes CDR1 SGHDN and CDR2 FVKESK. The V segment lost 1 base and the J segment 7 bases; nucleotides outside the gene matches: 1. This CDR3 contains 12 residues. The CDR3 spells CASSQAGQEQYF. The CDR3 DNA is TGTGCCAGCAGCCAAGCGGGACAGGAGCAGTACTTC.

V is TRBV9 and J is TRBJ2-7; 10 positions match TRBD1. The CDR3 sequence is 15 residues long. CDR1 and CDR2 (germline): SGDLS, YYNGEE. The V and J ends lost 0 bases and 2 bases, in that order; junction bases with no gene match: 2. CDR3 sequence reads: CASSVAGTGAYEQYF. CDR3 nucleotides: TGTGCCAGCAGCGTAGCCGGGACAGGGGCCTACGAGCAGTACTTC.

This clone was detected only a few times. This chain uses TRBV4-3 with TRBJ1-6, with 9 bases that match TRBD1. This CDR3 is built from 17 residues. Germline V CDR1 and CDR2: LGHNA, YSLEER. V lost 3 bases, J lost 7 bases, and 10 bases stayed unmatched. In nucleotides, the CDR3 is TGCGCCAGCAGCCAGGGGACGGGACAGGGAAGCAATTCACCCCTCCACTTT. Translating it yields CASSQGTGQGSNSPLHF.

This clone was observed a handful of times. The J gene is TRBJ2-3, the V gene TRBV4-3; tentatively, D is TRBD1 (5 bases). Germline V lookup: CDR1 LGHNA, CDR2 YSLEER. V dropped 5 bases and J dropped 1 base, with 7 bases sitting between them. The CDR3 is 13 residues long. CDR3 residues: CASSWTRTDTQYF. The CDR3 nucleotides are TGCGCCAGCAGCTGGACACGCACAGATACGCAGTATTTT.

Here the CDR3 DNA reads TGCGCCAGCAGCTCGGACAGTTGGGAGACCCAGTACTTC. It specifies CASSSDSWETQYF. The chain joins TRBV5-1 to TRBJ2-5, with TRBD1 as a possible D gene (6 bases). The CDR3 is 13 residues long. V was shortened by 3 bases and J by 5 bases, with 11 bases between the two germline ends. Per germline, CDR1 SGHRS and CDR2 YFSETQ.

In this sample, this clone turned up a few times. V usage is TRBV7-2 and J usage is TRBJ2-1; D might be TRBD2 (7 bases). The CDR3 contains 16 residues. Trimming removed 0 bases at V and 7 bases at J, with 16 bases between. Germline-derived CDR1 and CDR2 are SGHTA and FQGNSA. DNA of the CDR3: TGTGCCAGCAGCTTAGCGGGGGGCGGGAGTCCAAATGAGCAGTTCTTC. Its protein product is CASSLAGGGSPNEQFF.

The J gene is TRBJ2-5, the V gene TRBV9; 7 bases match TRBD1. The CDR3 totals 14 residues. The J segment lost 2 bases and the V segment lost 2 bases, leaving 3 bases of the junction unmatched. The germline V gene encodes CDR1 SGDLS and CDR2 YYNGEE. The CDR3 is CASSVGGQQETQYF. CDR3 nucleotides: TGTGCCAGCAGCGTTGGGGGACAGCAAGAGACCCAGTACTTC.

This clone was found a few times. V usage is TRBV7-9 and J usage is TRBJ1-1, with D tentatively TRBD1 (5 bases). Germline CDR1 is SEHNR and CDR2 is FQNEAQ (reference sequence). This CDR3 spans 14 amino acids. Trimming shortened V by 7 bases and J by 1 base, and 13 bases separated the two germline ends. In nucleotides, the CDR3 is TGTGCCAGCAATTCTGGAGGGGAGAACACTGAAGCTTTCTTT. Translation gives CASNSGGENTEAFF.

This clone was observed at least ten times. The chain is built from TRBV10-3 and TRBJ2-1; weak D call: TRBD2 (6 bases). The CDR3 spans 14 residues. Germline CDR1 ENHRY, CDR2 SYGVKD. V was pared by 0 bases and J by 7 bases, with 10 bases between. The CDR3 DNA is TGTGCCATCAGTGAGTCGGAGGGTTTAAATGAGCAGTTCTTC. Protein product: CAISESEGLNEQFF.

The CDR3 DNA sequence: TGTGCCATCAGTCCACAGGGATACGAGCAGTACTTC. It yields the protein CAISPQGYEQYF. The V call is TRBV10-3, the J call TRBJ2-7; a possible D gene is TRBD1 (6 bases). Germline loops: CDR1 ENHRY, CDR2 SYGVKD. CDR3 length: 12 amino acids. Trimming pared 5 bases from V and 4 bases from J, leaving 9 bases between.

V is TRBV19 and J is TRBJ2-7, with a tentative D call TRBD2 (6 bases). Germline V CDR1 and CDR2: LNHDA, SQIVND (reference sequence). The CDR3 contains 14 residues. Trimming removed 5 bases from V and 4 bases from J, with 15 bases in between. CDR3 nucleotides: TGTGCCAGTAGTCCTCCGCGGGGAAAATACGAGCAGTACTTC. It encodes CASSPPRGKYEQYF.

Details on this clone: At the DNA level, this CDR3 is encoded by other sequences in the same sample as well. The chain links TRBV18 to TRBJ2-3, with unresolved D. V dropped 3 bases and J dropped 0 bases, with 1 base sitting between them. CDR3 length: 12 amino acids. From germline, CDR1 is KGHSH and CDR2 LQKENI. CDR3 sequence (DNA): TGTGCCAGCTCACCTAGCACAGATACGCAGTATTTT. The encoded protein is CASSPSTDTQYF.

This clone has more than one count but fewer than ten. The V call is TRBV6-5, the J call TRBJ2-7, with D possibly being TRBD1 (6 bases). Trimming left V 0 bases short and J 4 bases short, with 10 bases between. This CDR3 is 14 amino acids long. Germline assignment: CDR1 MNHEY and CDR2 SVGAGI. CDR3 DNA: TGTGCCAGCAGTTACTCGGCAGGGGAATACGAGCAGTACTTC. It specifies CASSYSAGEYEQYF.

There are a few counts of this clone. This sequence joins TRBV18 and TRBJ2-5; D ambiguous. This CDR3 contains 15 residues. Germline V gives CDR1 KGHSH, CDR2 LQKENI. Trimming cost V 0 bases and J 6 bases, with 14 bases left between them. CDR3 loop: CASSPPKRLGKTQYF. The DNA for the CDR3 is TGTGCCAGCTCACCACCAAAAAGGCTAGGGAAGACCCAGTACTTC.

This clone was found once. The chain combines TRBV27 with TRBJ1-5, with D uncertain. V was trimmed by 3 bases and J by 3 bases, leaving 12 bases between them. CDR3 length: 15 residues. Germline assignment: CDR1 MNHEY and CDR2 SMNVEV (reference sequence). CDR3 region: CASSFLASLNQPQHF. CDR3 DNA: TGTGCCAGCAGTTTTTTAGCCAGCCTCAATCAGCCCCAGCATTTT.

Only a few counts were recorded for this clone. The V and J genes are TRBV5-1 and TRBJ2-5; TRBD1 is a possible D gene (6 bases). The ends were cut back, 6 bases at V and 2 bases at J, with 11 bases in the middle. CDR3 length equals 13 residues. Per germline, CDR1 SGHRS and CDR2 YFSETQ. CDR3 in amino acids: CASNDRQQETQYF. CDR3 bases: TGCGCCAGCAACGACAGGCAGCAAGAGACCCAGTACTTC.

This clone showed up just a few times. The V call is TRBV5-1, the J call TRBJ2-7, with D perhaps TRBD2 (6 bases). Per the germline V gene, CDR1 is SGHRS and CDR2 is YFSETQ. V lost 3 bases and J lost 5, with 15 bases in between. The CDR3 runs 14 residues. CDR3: CASSSLAEGNEQYF. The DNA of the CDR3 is TGCGCCAGCAGCTCCCTGGCGGAGGGGAACGAGCAGTACTTC.